The T cell receptor (beta chain) described here comes from a study of cytomegalovirus exposure and HLA in healthy donors. Study-wide results and limits: Researchers reported from a later analysis that most CMV-associated TCR beta chains appeared HLA-restricted.

Details on this clone: What it recognizes is unknown.

PCR used 60 Vbeta primers and 13 Jbeta primers. Profiling relied on immunoSEQ multiplex PCR, and the TCRdb table lists in-frame clones only, not all of them. The sample lists 100,000 or so clones; roughly four fifths were seen once. Germline trimming cut 4 bases from V and 0 bases from J; bases unmatched to any gene: 9. From germline, CDR1 is GTSNPN and CDR2 SVGIG (reference sequence). The CDR3 consists of 15 residues. This clonotype was sampled from a man aged 25 to 40 in good health and CMV-seropositive. Sequenced sample: PBMCs. J is TRBJ2-7 and V is TRBV30; 7 bases align to TRBD2. DNA for the CDR3: TGTGCCTGGACCAAGGGGCTAGCGGCCTCCTACGAGCAGTACTTC. This encodes CAWTKGLAASYEQYF.